A single sample is the source of the 32 T cell receptor beta chains below, sequenced in a study of blood T cell repertoires in COVID-19. Here immunoSEQ multiplex PCR was the method, and the copy in TCRdb shows in-frame clones only, minus some. Counted here are about 16,000 clones, around 90% occurring once; the ten biggest clones make up roughly a third. The sequenced material came from peripheral blood. The receptors originated from a woman at least 80 years old with COVID-19, enrolled during active disease.

The CDR3 sequence: CASSQDPGAAVEKLFF. As DNA, the CDR3 is TGTGCCAGCAGCCAAGACCCAGGGGCGGCGGTTGAAAAACTGTTTTTT. The chain combines TRBV4-2 with TRBJ1-4; D perhaps matches TRBD1 (6 bases). The V end was cut by 0 bases, the J end by 7 bases, with 15 bases between. The CDR3 runs to 16 residues. The germline V gene has CDR1 LGHNA and CDR2 YNFKEQ.

The sample holds one count of this clone. This chain connects TRBV11-1 to TRBJ2-5; D may be TRBD1 (6 bases). There are 14 residues in the CDR3. V lost 2 bases, J lost 2 bases, and 9 bases lay in between. Germline loops: CDR1 SGHAT, CDR2 FQDESV (reference sequence). CDR3 residues: CASSLFRGQETQYF. The CDR3 coding sequence is TGTGCCAGCAGCTTATTTAGGGGGCAAGAGACCCAGTACTTC.

This chain links TRBV10-3 with TRBJ2-5, with a weak D call TRBD1 (5 bases). With 7 bases removed from V and 4 bases from J, the gap between germline ends came to 13 bases. Germline lookup yields CDR1 ENHRY and CDR2 SYGVKD. The CDR3 is 13 residues long. The CDR3 sequence is CAITSGIRETQYF. The DNA for the CDR3 is TGTGCCATCACTTCAGGGATCCGAGAGACCCAGTACTTC.

This clone is a singleton in its sample. CDR3 protein: CASSQGGRGTDTQYF. CDR3 DNA sequence: TGTGCCAGCAGCCAAGGAGGGCGTGGCACAGATACGCAGTATTTT. The V call is TRBV3-1 (or the pseudogene TRBV3-2), the J call TRBJ2-3; a possible D gene is TRBD2 (5 bases). Trimming removed 1 base from V and 1 base from J, with 9 bases in between. The CDR3 has 15 residues. From germline, CDR1 is LGHDT and CDR2 YNNKEL (reference sequence).

The rearrangement uses TRBV3-1 (or the pseudogene TRBV3-2) and TRBJ2-3; TRBD2 matches 11 bases. Germline CDR1 is LGHDT and CDR2 is YNNKEL (reference sequence). V lost 4 bases to trimming and J lost 3 bases; unmatched junction nucleotides: 3. The CDR3 has 15 residues. The CDR3 sequence: CASSPTSGGTDTQYF. CDR3 nucleotides: TGTGCCAGCAGCCCTACTAGCGGGGGAACAGATACGCAGTATTTT.

The chain links TRBV5-1 to TRBJ1-1; 9 bases align to TRBD1. V was clipped by 2 bases and J by 5 bases; unmatched bases: 4. This CDR3 region has 14 residues. Germline values: CDR1 SGHRS, CDR2 YFSETQ. CDR3: CASSLGQGFTEAFF. The CDR3 nucleotides read TGCGCCAGCAGCTTAGGACAGGGGTTTACTGAAGCTTTCTTT.

The CDR3 spells CASSRQGPYNEQFF. For the CDR3, the DNA is TGTGCCAGCAGCCGCCAGGGCCCCTACAATGAGCAGTTCTTC. V and J are TRBV11-3 and TRBJ2-1; TRBD1 might be the D (5 bases). Germline V gene data show CDR1 as SGHNT and CDR2 as YENEEA. The V gene lost 5 bases and the J gene lost 2 bases, with 10 bases spanning the gap. This CDR3 contains 14 residues.

This clone came up a few times. CDR3 residues: CATRNVGSGGTGELFF. In nucleotides, the CDR3 is TGTGCCACCAGAAACGTGGGGTCCGGGGGCACCGGGGAGCTGTTTTTT. V is TRBV19 and J is TRBJ2-2; D may be TRBD2 (6 bases). The CDR3 is 16 residues long. CDR1 is LNHDA and CDR2 is SQIVND in the germline V gene (reference sequence). Trimming shortened V by 10 bases and J by 4 bases, and 22 bases separated the two germline ends.

The CDR3 sequence is CASSLDRWSAGNTIYF. CDR3 nucleotide sequence: TGTGCCAGCAGCTTAGATCGTTGGAGCGCTGGAAACACCATATATTTT. The chain employs TRBV11-2 and TRBJ1-3; D uncertain. V was shortened by 0 bases and J by 2 bases, with 11 bases between the two germline ends. The germline V gene has CDR1 SGHAT and CDR2 FQNNGV. This CDR3 spans 16 amino acids.

The rearrangement uses TRBV10-3 and TRBJ2-7, with 7 bases identical to TRBD1. There are 13 residues in the CDR3. The germline V gene has CDR1 ENHRY and CDR2 SYGVKD. V shed 2 bases and J 5 bases; nucleotides not matched to a gene: 3. The CDR3 region is CAISERGQDEQYF. The CDR3, as DNA: TGTGCCATCAGTGAGAGGGGGCAGGACGAGCAGTACTTC.

This chain joins TRBV7-9 and TRBJ1-5; maybe TRBD1 (6 bases). Germline CDR1 SEHNR, CDR2 FQNEAQ (reference sequence). With 2 bases removed from V and 7 bases from J, the gap between germline ends came to 12 bases. This CDR3 has 14 amino acids. The CDR3 sequence: CASSLTGKGQPQHF. In nucleotides, the CDR3 is TGTGCCAGCAGCTTAACAGGGAAAGGACAGCCCCAGCATTTT.

V is TRBV6-2 or TRBV6-3 and J is TRBJ1-2, with 8 bases lining up with TRBD1. The CDR3 has 16 residues. Per the germline V gene, CDR1 is MNHEY and CDR2 is SVGEGT. The trim removed 0 bases at V and 2 bases at J, leaving 5 bases unmatched. CDR3 protein: CASSYSGTGVNYGYTF. The CDR3 region has the DNA TGTGCCAGCAGTTACTCTGGGACAGGCGTCAACTATGGCTACACCTTC.

This CDR3 reads CASSRDRNTEAFF. CDR3 in DNA: TGTGCCAGCAGCCGGGACAGAAACACTGAAGCTTTCTTT. The V gene is TRBV7-6, the J gene TRBJ1-1, with 7 bases fitting TRBD1. Trimming at V came to 5 bases and at J to 2 bases, leaving 2 bases not matched to a gene. This CDR3 is built from 13 residues. Germline CDR1 and CDR2: SGHVS and FNYEAQ.

This clone was found once. CDR3 residues: CASSQVFPGDAYEQYF. In DNA form, the CDR3 reads TGCGCCAGCAGCCAAGTCTTCCCAGGGGACGCCTACGAGCAGTACTTC. The chain carries TRBV4-1 and TRBJ2-7; the D gene is possibly TRBD1 (6 bases). V lost 1 base and J lost 2, with 15 bases in between. Germline loops: CDR1 MGHRA, CDR2 YSYEKL. CDR3 length equals 16 residues.

This chain links TRBV25-1 with TRBJ1-2, with 8 bases lining up with TRBD1. V trimming: 4 bases; J trimming: 4 bases; junction bases outside the gene matches: 8. The CDR3 contains 15 residues. Germline V gives CDR1 MGHDK, CDR2 SYGVNS. CDR3 sequence reads: CASSAPPGGGYGYTF. The DNA of the CDR3 is TGTGCCAGCAGTGCCCCCCCAGGGGGCGGCTATGGCTACACCTTC.

The chain uses TRBV2 and TRBJ2-7, with 7 nucleotides matching TRBD1. The CDR3 totals 13 residues. J was trimmed by 7 bases and V by 6 bases; bases with no gene match: 9. Germline lookup yields CDR1 SNHLY and CDR2 FYNNEI. The CDR3 DNA sequence: TGTGCCAGCAGCGGATACTTGGGACAGGAGCAGTACTTC. Its protein product is CASSGYLGQEQYF.

This clone has a handful of counts. This chain links TRBV7-3 with TRBJ2-5, with 8 bases that match TRBD2. Germline CDR1 and CDR2: SGHTA and FQGTGA. The length of the CDR3 is 13 residues. The trim removed 5 bases at V and 5 bases at J, leaving 4 bases unmatched. CDR3: CASSQGTRETQYF. The CDR3 nucleotides read TGTGCCAGCAGCCAAGGGACTAGGGAGACCCAGTACTTC.

The chain employs TRBV11-2 and TRBJ2-7, with TRBD1 matching 8 bases. Per germline, CDR1 SGHAT and CDR2 FQNNGV. The CDR3 totals 17 residues. V was pared by 0 bases and J by 6 bases, with 13 bases of the junction left unmatched. DNA of the CDR3: TGTGCCAGCAGCTTAGATCATATGGGGACAGGTAGAGGCGAGCAGTACTTC. This codes for CASSLDHMGTGRGEQYF.

The rearrangement uses TRBV6-5 and TRBJ1-2, with 11 bases matching TRBD1. Germline CDR1 MNHEY, CDR2 SVGAGI. V lost 5 bases and J lost 6; bases outside the gene matches: 2. The CDR3 spans 13 residues. CDR3 coding DNA: TGTGCCAGCAGTAGGGACAGGGGGGATGGCTACACCTTC. Translation gives CASSRDRGDGYTF.

The chain uses TRBV28 and TRBJ1-2; 7 bases are shared with TRBD1. The V segment lost 5 bases and the J segment 4 bases; nucleotides outside the gene matches: 7. The CDR3 is made up of 14 amino acids. Germline lookup yields CDR1 MDHEN and CDR2 SYDVKM. As DNA, the CDR3 is TGTGCCAGCAGTCGGACAGGAGACACCTATGGCTACACCTTC. Translated: CASSRTGDTYGYTF.

The J gene is TRBJ2-3, the V gene TRBV7-3; 7 nucleotides match TRBD2. The V gene's germline CDR1 is SGHTA and CDR2 FQGTGA. The CDR3 is 14 residues long. The J segment lost 2 bases and the V segment lost 5 bases, leaving 4 bases of the junction unmatched. The CDR3 is CASSPGGLTDTQYF. In nucleotides, the CDR3 is TGTGCCAGCAGCCCGGGGGGACTCACAGATACGCAGTATTTT.

This clone was seen more than once but under ten times. J is TRBJ1-5 and V is TRBV2, with D unresolved. The V gene's germline CDR1 is SNHLY and CDR2 FYNNEI. The V and J ends lost 10 bases and 0 bases respectively, with 10 bases between them. The CDR3 has 13 amino acids. Here the CDR3 reads CATRRDSNQPQHF. As DNA, the CDR3 is TGTGCCACTAGAAGAGATAGCAATCAGCCCCAGCATTTT.

This clone came up once. The chain is built from TRBV28 and TRBJ2-1; D may be TRBD2 (5 bases). CDR3 length: 14 residues. Germline assignment: CDR1 MDHEN and CDR2 SYDVKM. V was cut by 5 bases and J by 9 bases, with 17 bases left in between. DNA of the CDR3: TGTGCCAGCAGTATAGGACTCTTGCATGTTGAGCAGTTCTTC. It codes for CASSIGLLHVEQFF.

The chain carries TRBV27 and TRBJ1-1; D ambiguous. CDR1 is MNHEY and CDR2 is SMNVEV in the germline V gene (reference sequence). V was shortened by 0 bases and J by 1 base, with 9 bases between the two germline ends. The CDR3 is 15 residues long. The CDR3 sequence is CASSLSGRGNTEAFF. For the CDR3, the DNA is TGTGCCAGCAGTTTATCAGGGCGGGGGAACACTGAAGCTTTCTTT.

This chain links TRBV5-1 with TRBJ2-2, with D uncertain. V lost 0 bases and J 1 base, leaving 10 bases between the germline ends. This CDR3 is built from 16 residues. Germline V gene lookup returns CDR1 SGHRS and CDR2 YFSETQ. CDR3 loop: CASSLAAAMNTGELFF. The DNA for the CDR3 is TGCGCCAGCAGCTTGGCGGCGGCGATGAACACCGGGGAGCTGTTTTTT.

V usage is TRBV3-1 (or the pseudogene TRBV3-2) and J usage is TRBJ2-1; TRBD2 agrees at 8 bases. The CDR3 sequence is 11 residues long. V trimming: 3 bases; J trimming: 16 bases; junction bases outside the gene matches: 5. The germline gives CDR1 LGHDT, CDR2 YNNKEL (reference sequence). The CDR3 loop reads CASSQDSGAFF. CDR3 in DNA: TGTGCCAGCAGCCAGGATAGCGGGGCCTTCTTC.

The chain recombines TRBV28 with TRBJ2-4, with a weak D call TRBD1 (6 bases). The germline V gene has CDR1 MDHEN and CDR2 SYDVKM. There are 14 residues in the CDR3. Trimming took 7 bases from V and 0 from J, leaving 10 bases between them. As DNA, the CDR3 is TGTGCCAGCAATTGGGGGCAAGCCAAAAACATTCAGTACTTC. Translating gives CASNWGQAKNIQYF.

This clone was observed a handful of times. The chain uses TRBV19 and TRBJ2-7, with 11 bases lining up with TRBD2. Germline lookup yields CDR1 LNHDA and CDR2 SQIVND (reference sequence). J was trimmed by 3 bases and V by 10 bases; bases with no gene match: 5. The CDR3 has 13 amino acids. CDR3 in amino acids: CANHGTSGYEQYF. DNA of the CDR3: TGTGCCAACCATGGGACTAGCGGCTACGAGCAGTACTTC.

This clone appeared a few times. V and J are TRBV15 and TRBJ2-7; maybe TRBD2 (6 bases). Trimming stripped 1 base from V and 1 base from J, with 11 bases between. Germline V gene sequence: CDR1 LNHNV, CDR2 YYDKDF (reference sequence). This CDR3 has 15 residues. This chain's CDR3 is CATSRGEGGSYEQYF. The CDR3 region has the DNA TGTGCCACCAGCAGAGGCGAGGGAGGTTCCTACGAGCAGTACTTC.

The chain is built from TRBV5-5 and TRBJ2-3, with 7 bases identical to TRBD2. This CDR3 region has 15 residues. Germline V gene lookup returns CDR1 SGHKS and CDR2 YYEKEE (reference sequence). V lost 3 bases and J lost 5; bases outside the gene matches: 9. CDR3 DNA sequence: TGTGCCAGCAGCTGGGGCGGGAGAGGTGGAGATACGCAGTATTTT. It yields the protein CASSWGGRGGDTQYF. The full variable domain, in which reference TRBV5-5 and TRBJ2-3 provide the parts outside the CDR3, is DAGVTQSPTHLIKTRGQQVTLRCSPISGHKSVSWYQQVLGQGPQFIFQYYEKEERGRGNFPDRFSARQFPNYSSELNVNALLLGDSALYLCASSWGGRGGDTQYFGPGTRLTVL.

The rearrangement links TRBV19 to TRBJ1-4; TRBD1 aligns across 7 bases. CDR1 is LNHDA, CDR2 SQIVND, per germline (reference sequence). V shed 5 bases and J 4 bases; nucleotides not matched to a gene: 7. The CDR3 length is 15 residues. The CDR3 spells CASSSAGGINEKLFF. CDR3 bases: TGTGCCAGTAGTTCCGCAGGGGGGATTAATGAAAAACTGTTTTTT.

The CDR3 nucleotides are TGTGCCAGCAGCCTTGGAGGGGGGGATACGGAAAAACTGTTTTTT. This sequence encodes CASSLGGGDTEKLFF. The chain employs TRBV7-2 and TRBJ1-4, with D possibly matching TRBD1 (6 bases). Germline values: CDR1 SGHTA, CDR2 FQGNSA. The germline V and J ends were trimmed by 5 bases and 8 bases, with 18 bases remaining between them. The CDR3 sequence is 15 residues long.